The rows below give T cell receptor beta chains drawn from one sample of a study of blood T cell repertoires in COVID-19. Method: immunoSEQ multiplex PCR; TCRdb's copy keeps in-frame clones and lacks some. The table has about 160,000 clones, around 88% seen once; the top ten hold 3.6%. The sequenced sample consisted of PBMCs or T cells enriched from blood (not recorded which). These receptors all stem from a woman aged 45 to 65 in a cohort exposed to, infected with or recovered from COVID-19 (not recorded which). Both conserved end residues are part of each CDR3. D genes are given only for firm matches. Clone size is given for some rows only: seen once, a few or many times, or a class if the clone is expanded.

v_gene,abundance,j_gene,d_gene,CDR3nt,CDR3aa
TRBV3-1/TRBV3-2,.,TRBJ2-1,TRBD2,TGTGCCAGCAGCCCGGGGCTAGCGGTATACAATGAGCAGTTCTTC,CASSPGLAVYNEQFF
TRBV7-8,once,TRBJ2-7,.,TGTGCCAGCAGCCTAACCTACGAGCAGTACTTC,CASSLTYEQYF
TRBV28,.,TRBJ1-3,TRBD1,TGTGCCAGCAGCATACCTGGACAGGAGAACACCATATATTTT,CASSIPGQENTIYF
TRBV3-1/TRBV3-2,.,TRBJ2-7,.,TGTGCCAGCAGCCAACTCCGGGATTCCTACGAGCAGTACTTC,CASSQLRDSYEQYF
TRBV15,few,TRBJ2-5,TRBD2,TGTGCCACCAGCAGGACCCCGGGACTAGCGGGTGAGACCCAGTACTTC,CATSRTPGLAGETQYF
TRBV6-1,.,TRBJ2-2,.,TGTGCCAGCAGCCCAGTCGCCGGGGAGCTGTTTTTT,CASSPVAGELFF
TRBV4-1,once,TRBJ2-7,TRBD1,TGCGCCAGCAGCCAACCCGGGACAGGGAAGTACGAGCAGTACTTC,CASSQPGTGKYEQYF
TRBV28,.,TRBJ1-5,.,TGTGCCAGCAGTTTCGTTAGGTGGGGGGAGGGTCAGCCCCAGCATTTT,CASSFVRWGEGQPQHF
TRBV2,.,TRBJ1-1,.,TGTGCCATCAGCCAGAACACTGAAGCTTTCTTT,CAISQNTEAFF
TRBV7-2,.,TRBJ1-1,.,TGTGCCAGCAGCTTAGGAGCTGGGCCTAATGAAGCTTTCTTT,CASSLGAGPNEAFF
TRBV28,.,TRBJ1-4,.,TGTGCCAGCAGCCGGGGTGGGAGTGAAAAACTGTTTTTT,CASSRGGSEKLFF
TRBV7-3,.,TRBJ2-1,TRBD2,TGTGCCAGCAGCTTAGCGGGGGGAAGCAATGAGCAGTTCTTC,CASSLAGGSNEQFF
TRBV7-2,.,TRBJ2-2,.,TGTGCCAGCAGCTTAGAGGCTAGCTTAAACACCGGGGAGCTGTTTTTT,CASSLEASLNTGELFF
TRBV24-1,.,TRBJ2-3,.,TGTGCCACCAGTGACGGCTCACAGGGAAGGCACACGCAGTATTTT,CATSDGSQGRHTQYF
TRBV11-2,.,TRBJ1-2,.,TGTGCCAGCAGCTTAGATCTGGCGGGTAACTATGGCTACACCTTC,CASSLDLAGNYGYTF
TRBV24-1,.,TRBJ1-6,.,TGTGCCACCAGTGACCAGGGTAATTCACCCCTCCACTTT,CATSDQGNSPLHF
TRBV29-1,.,TRBJ2-7,TRBD1,TGCAGCGCCACGGACAGGGAGACCTACGAGCAGTACTTC,CSATDRETYEQYF
TRBV6-2/TRBV6-3,.,TRBJ1-2,.,TGTGCCAGCAGTTACGAGTTGGACTATGGCTACACCTTC,CASSYELDYGYTF
TRBV6-2/TRBV6-3,.,TRBJ2-1,TRBD1,TGTGCCAGCAGTTACCCTAGGGGACAGAGCTACAATGAGCAGTTCTTC,CASSYPRGQSYNEQFF
TRBV11-2,.,TRBJ2-7,.,TGTGCCAGCAGCGAGGTCAGGGCGGACGAGCAGTACTTC,CASSEVRADEQYF
TRBV2,.,TRBJ2-3,.,TGTGCCAGCAGTGCGAGCAGGGGCTCGACAGATACGCAGTATTTT,CASSASRGSTDTQYF
TRBV19,.,TRBJ1-5,TRBD1,TGTGCCAGTAGTCCCCACACAGGGGGCGGTTATCAGCCCCAGCATTTT,CASSPHTGGGYQPQHF
TRBV5-4,.,TRBJ2-7,TRBD2,TGTGCCAGCAGCTCAGTGGGGGGGACCTACGAGCAGTACTTC,CASSSVGGTYEQYF
TRBV29-1,.,TRBJ2-5,.,TGCAGCGCAAAAACCGGGACTCAAGAGACCCAGTACTTC,CSAKTGTQETQYF
TRBV19,.,TRBJ2-5,.,TGTGCCAGTAGTGAAGGACTGAACCAAGAGACCCAGTACTTC,CASSEGLNQETQYF
TRBV13,.,TRBJ2-5,TRBD2,TGTGCCAGCAGCCCCCGACGAACCGGGAGGGAGACCCAGTACTTC,CASSPRRTGRETQYF
TRBV6-5,.,TRBJ2-1,.,TGTGCCAGCAGTACAGGTCGCTCCTACAATGAGCAGTTCTTC,CASSTGRSYNEQFF
TRBV11-1,.,TRBJ2-1,.,TGTGCCAGCAGCTTAGTTACAGTCAATGAGCAGTTCTTC,CASSLVTVNEQFF
TRBV18,once,TRBJ2-2,TRBD2,TGTGCCAGCTCACCAGGTCTAGCGGGAGCCACCGGGGAGCTGTTTTTT,CASSPGLAGATGELFF
TRBV28,.,TRBJ1-1,.,TGTGCCAGCATCTTACAGACAAACACTGAAGCTTTCTTT,CASILQTNTEAFF
TRBV11-3,.,TRBJ1-6,.,TGTGCCAGCAGCCAAAATAATTCACCCCTCCACTTT,CASSQNNSPLHF
TRBV30,.,TRBJ1-2,TRBD1,TGTGCCTGGAGTGTTCATAGGACAGGGGTAGGGGGAGGTGGCTACACCTTC,CAWSVHRTGVGGGGYTF
TRBV18,few,TRBJ1-1,.,TGTGCCAGCTCACTCGGACAGCGATACACTGAAGCTTTCTTT,CASSLGQRYTEAFF
TRBV7-8,.,TRBJ2-3,.,TGTGCCAGCAGCTTAGAGGGGTTAGTTGAGGCAGATACGCAGTATTTT,CASSLEGLVEADTQYF
TRBV7-2,few,TRBJ1-3,TRBD1,TGTGCCAGCAGCTTAAAGACAGGGGGCTTTGGAAACACCATATATTTT,CASSLKTGGFGNTIYF
TRBV11-3,once,TRBJ2-2,.,TGTGCCAGCAGCCGGAACACCGGGGAGCTGTTTTTT,CASSRNTGELFF
TRBV19,once,TRBJ1-2,TRBD1,TGTGCCAGTAGTAGGGATGGACAGGGGATAATCGGGGGCTACACCTTC,CASSRDGQGIIGGYTF
TRBV6-1,once,TRBJ2-1,.,TGTGCCAGCAGTGAAGTGTGGAGCGGAGGCAACAATGAGCAGTTCTTC,CASSEVWSGGNNEQFF
TRBV7-9,.,TRBJ2-5,.,TGTGCCAGCAGCCCCCAAATCCAAGAGACCCAGTACTTC,CASSPQIQETQYF
TRBV28,.,TRBJ2-5,TRBD1,TGTGCCAGCAGCCCAGGGACAGGGGTAAAAGAGACCCAGTACTTC,CASSPGTGVKETQYF
TRBV5-6,.,TRBJ2-7,TRBD1,TGTGCCAGCGACAGGGGGCTCTCCTACGAGCAGTACTTC,CASDRGLSYEQYF
TRBV5-1,.,TRBJ2-2,.,TGCGCCAGCAGCTCCTTGGAATCAGGGGACGGGGAGCTGTTTTTT,CASSSLESGDGELFF
TRBV27,few,TRBJ1-5,TRBD1,TGTGCCAGCAGCCCGGGACAGCACAATCAGCCCCAGCATTTT,CASSPGQHNQPQHF
TRBV9,.,TRBJ1-6,.,TGTGCCAGCAGTGCTACGCAGGGTGTAAATTCACCCCTCCACTTT,CASSATQGVNSPLHF
TRBV4-3,.,TRBJ2-7,TRBD1,TGCGCCAGCAGCCAGAAAGACAGGGGACTCTACGAGCAGTACTTC,CASSQKDRGLYEQYF
TRBV7-2,.,TRBJ2-7,.,TGTGCCAGCAGCCGCTCTCACGGAACTAGCTCCTACGAGCAGTACTTC,CASSRSHGTSSYEQYF
TRBV2,.,TRBJ2-7,TRBD2,TGTGCCAGCAGTCGGACTAGTGTAAGGACCGAGCAGTACTTC,CASSRTSVRTEQYF
TRBV6-2/TRBV6-3,.,TRBJ1-1,TRBD1,TGTGCCAGCAGTACCCAGGGACAGGAGAACACTGAAGCTTTCTTT,CASSTQGQENTEAFF
TRBV19,.,TRBJ2-7,TRBD2,TGTGCCAGTAGTATTCAACCGACTAGCGGGACCTACGAGCAGTACTTC,CASSIQPTSGTYEQYF
TRBV5-1,once,TRBJ2-3,.,TGCGCCAGCAGTGATGCGGCCCTCCAAACCACAGATACGCAGTATTTT,CASSDAALQTTDTQYF
TRBV4-3,.,TRBJ1-1,.,TGCGCCAGCAGCCAAGATAGGACAGTCTATCGAGTCAACACTGAAGCTTTCTTT,CASSQDRTVYRVNTEAFF
TRBV5-8,.,TRBJ2-3,.,TGTGCCAGCAGCTTGGGGACAGTCACAGATACGCAGTATTTT,CASSLGTVTDTQYF
TRBV7-9,.,TRBJ2-5,.,TGTGCCAGCAGCTTAGTTCCGAGGCGGGAAGAGACCCAGTACTTC,CASSLVPRREETQYF
TRBV7-2,.,TRBJ2-3,TRBD1,TGTGCCAGCAGCCCTGGGACAGCAGTTACGGATACGCAGTATTTT,CASSPGTAVTDTQYF
TRBV6-1,.,TRBJ1-3,.,TGTGCCAGCAGTGCTCGGGACAACCTCTCTGGAAACACCATATATTTT,CASSARDNLSGNTIYF
TRBV20-1,.,TRBJ2-1,TRBD2,TGCAGTGCTAGTGTGGTAGCGGGGAGCTCCTACAATGAGCAGTTCTTC,CSASVVAGSSYNEQFF
TRBV10-1,.,TRBJ2-1,.,TGCGCCAGCAGTGAGGTAGAGATAAATGAGCAGTTCTTC,CASSEVEINEQFF
TRBV4-2,.,TRBJ2-3,TRBD2,TGTGCCAGCCATATGGGGGGGGACACAGATACGCAGTATTTT,CASHMGGDTDTQYF
TRBV30,.,TRBJ1-5,TRBD1,TGTGCCTTTCGACAGGGGAAGAATCAGCCCCAGCATTTT,CAFRQGKNQPQHF